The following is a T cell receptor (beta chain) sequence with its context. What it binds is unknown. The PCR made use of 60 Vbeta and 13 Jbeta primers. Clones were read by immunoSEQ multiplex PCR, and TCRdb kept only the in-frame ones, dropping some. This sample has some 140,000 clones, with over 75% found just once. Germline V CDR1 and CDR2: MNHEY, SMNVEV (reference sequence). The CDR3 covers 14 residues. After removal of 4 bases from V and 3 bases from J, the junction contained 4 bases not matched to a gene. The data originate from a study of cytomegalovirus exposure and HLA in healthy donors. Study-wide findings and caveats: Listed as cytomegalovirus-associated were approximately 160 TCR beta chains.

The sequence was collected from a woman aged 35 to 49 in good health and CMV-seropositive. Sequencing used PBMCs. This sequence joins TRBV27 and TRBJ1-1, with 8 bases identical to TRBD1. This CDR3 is CASSSDRDYTEAFF. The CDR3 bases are TGTGCCAGCAGTTCGGACAGGGACTACACTGAAGCTTTCTTT.